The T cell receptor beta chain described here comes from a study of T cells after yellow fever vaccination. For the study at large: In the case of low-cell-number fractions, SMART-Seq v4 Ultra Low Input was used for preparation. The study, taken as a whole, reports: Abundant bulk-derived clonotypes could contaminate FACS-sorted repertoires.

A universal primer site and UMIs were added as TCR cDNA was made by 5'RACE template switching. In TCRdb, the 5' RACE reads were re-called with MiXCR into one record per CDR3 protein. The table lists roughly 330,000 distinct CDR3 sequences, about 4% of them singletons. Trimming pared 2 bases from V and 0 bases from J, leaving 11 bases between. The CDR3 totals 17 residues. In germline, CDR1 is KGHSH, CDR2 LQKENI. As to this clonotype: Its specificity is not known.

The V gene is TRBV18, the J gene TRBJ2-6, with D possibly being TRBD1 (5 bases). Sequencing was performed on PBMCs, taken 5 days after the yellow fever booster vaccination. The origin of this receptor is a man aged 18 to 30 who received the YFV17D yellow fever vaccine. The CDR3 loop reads CASSPFYRSSGANVLTF. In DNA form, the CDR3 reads TGTGCCAGCTCACCATTTTACAGGTCCTCTGGGGCCAACGTCCTGACTTTC.